This T cell receptor beta chain was captured by sequencing in a study of response to subunit inactivated influenza vaccine. MiXCR, applied by TCRdb to the RT-PCR reads, yields one record per CDR3 protein. Among hundreds of thousands of distinct CDR3 sequences, around a sixth were seen once, and the ten largest hold about a tenth. The CDR3 length is 10 residues. Looked up from germline, CDR1 is LNHNV and CDR2 is YYDKDF (reference sequence). With 8 bases removed from V and 10 bases from J, the gap between germline ends came to 6 bases. In its sample, this clonotype was seen a few times. What it binds is not known. Study observations and caveats: There was a suggestion from the authors that each seasonal influenza vaccination recruits few new T cells.

This chain connects TRBV15 to TRBJ1-6; D is uncertain. The sequence was collected from a man aged 50-59 years who received an inactivated influenza vaccine. The sequencing used PBMCs from blood, collected more than 4 days after vaccination. The CDR3 bases are TGTGCCACCCGGGCCTCACCCCTCCACTTT. This encodes CATRASPLHF.